A selection of T cell receptor beta chains follows, all from one sample in a study of blood T cell repertoires in COVID-19. Produced via immunoSEQ multiplex PCR; TCRdb's table is partial and in-frame only. This table holds hundreds of thousands of clones, under 90% found once. Material: PBMCs or T cells enriched from blood (not recorded which). The receptors shown here come from a woman aged 55-70 years who had recovered from COVID-19. Both conserved end residues are part of each CDR3. A D gene is named only where the DNA matches it firmly. Clone size appears in some rows only: once, few, many, or a class for an expanded clone.

v_gene: TRBV29-1
d_gene: -
abundance: -
j_gene: TRBJ2-5
CDR3nt: TGCAGCGTTCAGGGACAAACAAAGACCCAGTACTTC
CDR3aa: CSVQGQTKTQYF

v_gene: TRBV5-4
d_gene: -
abundance: -
j_gene: TRBJ1-1
CDR3nt: TGTGCCAGCAGCTTGGCCTCTAACACTGAAGCTTTCTTT
CDR3aa: CASSLASNTEAFF

v_gene: TRBV27
d_gene: TRBD1
abundance: -
j_gene: TRBJ1-2
CDR3nt: TGTGCCAGCCGGCGGGGACAGGGGTTACTCATTAACTATGGCTACACCTTC
CDR3aa: CASRRGQGLLINYGYTF

v_gene: TRBV19
d_gene: -
abundance: -
j_gene: TRBJ1-5
CDR3nt: TGTGCCAGTAGTATGGCGGGGTACCGCAATCAGCCCCAGCATTTT
CDR3aa: CASSMAGYRNQPQHF

v_gene: TRBV6-4
d_gene: -
abundance: -
j_gene: TRBJ2-3
CDR3nt: TGTGCCAGCAGCGCGGACACCGGACGCGATACGCAGTATTTT
CDR3aa: CASSADTGRDTQYF

v_gene: TRBV5-1
d_gene: TRBD1
abundance: -
j_gene: TRBJ2-7
CDR3nt: TGCGCCAGCAGCTCCGGGACAGGGGGCGAGCAGTACTTC
CDR3aa: CASSSGTGGEQYF

v_gene: TRBV7-8
d_gene: TRBD2
abundance: -
j_gene: TRBJ2-1
CDR3nt: TGTGCCAGCAGACCAACTTGGGCGGGAGGGTCCAATGAGCAGTTCTTC
CDR3aa: CASRPTWAGGSNEQFF

v_gene: TRBV5-1
d_gene: TRBD1
abundance: -
j_gene: TRBJ1-4
CDR3nt: TGCGCCAGCAGCTTCGAAGGGGGCGTGAATGAAAAACTGTTTTTT
CDR3aa: CASSFEGGVNEKLFF

v_gene: TRBV6-1
d_gene: -
abundance: -
j_gene: TRBJ1-6
CDR3nt: TGTGCCAGCAGTGAAGCGGTCCTAAGGGGTTCACCCCTCCACTTT
CDR3aa: CASSEAVLRGSPLHF

v_gene: TRBV5-6
d_gene: TRBD1
abundance: -
j_gene: TRBJ1-4
CDR3nt: TGTGCCAGCAGCCTCCTAGACAGGGTCCTGTTTTTT
CDR3aa: CASSLLDRVLFF

v_gene: TRBV5-5
d_gene: TRBD2
abundance: -
j_gene: TRBJ2-1
CDR3nt: TGTGCCAGCAGCTTGGAAGACACGACTAGCGGGCCCTACAATGAGCAGTTCTTC
CDR3aa: CASSLEDTTSGPYNEQFF

v_gene: TRBV19
d_gene: TRBD1
abundance: -
j_gene: TRBJ1-1
CDR3nt: TGTGCCAGTAGTCAAAGGACAGGGTTCACTGAAGCTTTCTTT
CDR3aa: CASSQRTGFTEAFF

v_gene: TRBV19
d_gene: -
abundance: -
j_gene: TRBJ1-5
CDR3nt: TGTGCCAGTAGTTCCCGTGGGGGGAACCAGCCCCAGCATTTT
CDR3aa: CASSSRGGNQPQHF

v_gene: TRBV7-9
d_gene: -
abundance: many
j_gene: TRBJ1-1
CDR3nt: TGTGCCAGCAGCACTAACGAGCGTACTGAAGCTTTCTTT
CDR3aa: CASSTNERTEAFF

v_gene: TRBV14
d_gene: TRBD1
abundance: -
j_gene: TRBJ2-1
CDR3nt: TGTGCCAGCAGGACTTCCGGGACAGGGGGGTACAATGAGCAGTTCTTC
CDR3aa: CASRTSGTGGYNEQFF

v_gene: TRBV5-6
d_gene: TRBD1
abundance: -
j_gene: TRBJ2-7
CDR3nt: TGTGCCAGCAGCGTGCCATCCAGGGGGACCTACGAGCAGTACTTC
CDR3aa: CASSVPSRGTYEQYF

v_gene: TRBV4-2
d_gene: TRBD2
abundance: -
j_gene: TRBJ2-5
CDR3nt: TGTGCCAGCAGCCAAGATTTTACTAGCGGGGGCACCCAGTACTTC
CDR3aa: CASSQDFTSGGTQYF

v_gene: TRBV25-1
d_gene: TRBD1
abundance: -
j_gene: TRBJ1-5
CDR3nt: TGTGCCAGCAGTGAGGGGTCCGGGACAGGGGGAGGGCAGCCCCAGCATTTT
CDR3aa: CASSEGSGTGGGQPQHF

v_gene: TRBV5-1
d_gene: -
abundance: -
j_gene: TRBJ1-4
CDR3nt: TGCGCCAGCAGCTCACTCGGGGGGGCGGATGAAAAACTGTTTTTT
CDR3aa: CASSSLGGADEKLFF

v_gene: TRBV9
d_gene: -
abundance: once
j_gene: TRBJ2-1
CDR3nt: TGTGCCAGCAGCGTAGAACCCCATCCAAACTCCAATGAGCAGTTCTTC
CDR3aa: CASSVEPHPNSNEQFF

v_gene: TRBV9
d_gene: -
abundance: -
j_gene: TRBJ1-4
CDR3nt: TGTGCCAGCAGCGTCCAGGCCCAGAGAAATGAAAAACTGTTTTTT
CDR3aa: CASSVQAQRNEKLFF

v_gene: TRBV11-3
d_gene: -
abundance: -
j_gene: TRBJ2-3
CDR3nt: TGTGCCAGCAGCTTGGGGCAAGATACGCAGTATTTT
CDR3aa: CASSLGQDTQYF

v_gene: TRBV2
d_gene: -
abundance: -
j_gene: TRBJ1-2
CDR3nt: TGTGCCAGCAGTTACAGTTATGGCTACACCTTC
CDR3aa: CASSYSYGYTF

v_gene: TRBV6-5
d_gene: -
abundance: -
j_gene: TRBJ2-7
CDR3nt: TGTGCCAGTAGGAGGAGTGACGGGAGTACCTACGAGCAGTACTTC
CDR3aa: CASRRSDGSTYEQYF

v_gene: TRBV5-4
d_gene: -
abundance: -
j_gene: TRBJ1-3
CDR3nt: TGTGCCAGCAGCTTGCAGGGCGTCTCTGGAAACACCATATATTTT
CDR3aa: CASSLQGVSGNTIYF

v_gene: TRBV27
d_gene: TRBD2
abundance: few
j_gene: TRBJ2-3
CDR3nt: TGTGCCAGCAGTTTATATCGAAAAGCGGGAGGTGTAGATACGCAGTATTTT
CDR3aa: CASSLYRKAGGVDTQYF

v_gene: TRBV11-2
d_gene: TRBD1
abundance: -
j_gene: TRBJ1-1
CDR3nt: TGTGCCAGCAGGACGGACAGGCTTAACACTGAAGCTTTCTTT
CDR3aa: CASRTDRLNTEAFF

v_gene: TRBV5-1
d_gene: -
abundance: once
j_gene: TRBJ2-2
CDR3nt: TGCGCCAGCAGCTTGGGTACGAACACCGGGGAGCTGTTTTTT
CDR3aa: CASSLGTNTGELFF

v_gene: TRBV4-1
d_gene: TRBD1
abundance: -
j_gene: TRBJ1-2
CDR3nt: TGCGCCAGCAGCCAAGAGAGTTGGACAGGGAGGGATGGCTACACCTTC
CDR3aa: CASSQESWTGRDGYTF

v_gene: TRBV12-3/TRBV12-4
d_gene: -
abundance: -
j_gene: TRBJ1-3
CDR3nt: TGTGCCAGCAGGGGACTCGGAAACACCATATATTTT
CDR3aa: CASRGLGNTIYF

v_gene: TRBV9
d_gene: TRBD2
abundance: -
j_gene: TRBJ2-7
CDR3nt: TGTGCCAGCAGCGTAGAGAGCGGGGATACCTACGAGCAGTACTTC
CDR3aa: CASSVESGDTYEQYF

v_gene: TRBV6-5
d_gene: -
abundance: -
j_gene: TRBJ1-1
CDR3nt: TGTGCCAGCAGCAGGTTAGGGGTAGAAGCTTTCTTT
CDR3aa: CASSRLGVEAFF

v_gene: TRBV7-9
d_gene: -
abundance: -
j_gene: TRBJ1-4
CDR3nt: TGTGCCAGCAGCTTAAGACTATCGGGGGAAAAACTGTTTTTT
CDR3aa: CASSLRLSGEKLFF

v_gene: TRBV9
d_gene: -
abundance: -
j_gene: TRBJ2-2
CDR3nt: TGTGCCAGCAGCGGCACCGGCGGCTCGAACACCGGGGAGCTGTTTTTT
CDR3aa: CASSGTGGSNTGELFF

v_gene: TRBV10-3
d_gene: -
abundance: -
j_gene: TRBJ1-2
CDR3nt: TGTGCCATCAGTGGGACAGCGGGATCCTATGGCTACACCTTC
CDR3aa: CAISGTAGSYGYTF

v_gene: TRBV27
d_gene: -
abundance: -
j_gene: TRBJ1-1
CDR3nt: TGTGCCAGCAGTTTACGGGGGACGCACACTGAAGCTTTCTTT
CDR3aa: CASSLRGTHTEAFF

v_gene: TRBV6-5
d_gene: TRBD1
abundance: -
j_gene: TRBJ2-7
CDR3nt: TGTGCCAGCAGAACGGGTACAGGGGTCTCCTACGAGCAGTACTTC
CDR3aa: CASRTGTGVSYEQYF

v_gene: TRBV5-4
d_gene: -
abundance: -
j_gene: TRBJ2-7
CDR3nt: TGTGCCAGCAGCTTGGACCTGTGGGCTAACATCACCTACGAGCAGTACTTC
CDR3aa: CASSLDLWANITYEQYF

v_gene: TRBV25-1
d_gene: -
abundance: once
j_gene: TRBJ2-5
CDR3nt: TGTGCCAGCAGTGGTCGCGGGGGCCGGGAGACCCAGTACTTC
CDR3aa: CASSGRGGRETQYF

v_gene: TRBV5-8
d_gene: -
abundance: -
j_gene: TRBJ1-2
CDR3nt: TGTGCCAGCAGCCGCCGGGACACAAGAACGTTTGGCTACACCTTC
CDR3aa: CASSRRDTRTFGYTF

v_gene: TRBV19
d_gene: TRBD1
abundance: once
j_gene: TRBJ1-3
CDR3nt: TGTGCCAGTAGTCCCGACAGGGTGTCTGGAAACACCATATATTTT
CDR3aa: CASSPDRVSGNTIYF

v_gene: TRBV10-3
d_gene: -
abundance: -
j_gene: TRBJ2-3
CDR3nt: TGTGCCATCAGTGTCCCTCCAGGGACTAGCACAGATACGCAGTATTTT
CDR3aa: CAISVPPGTSTDTQYF

v_gene: TRBV6-4
d_gene: TRBD2
abundance: -
j_gene: TRBJ2-1
CDR3nt: TGTGCCAGCAGACCCGTAGGAGCGGGAGGCCCCTACAATGAGCAGTTCTTC
CDR3aa: CASRPVGAGGPYNEQFF

v_gene: TRBV6-2/TRBV6-3
d_gene: -
abundance: -
j_gene: TRBJ1-6
CDR3nt: TGTGCCAGCAGTTGGGACGGGGGCTCCTATAATTCACCCCTCCACTTT
CDR3aa: CASSWDGGSYNSPLHF

v_gene: TRBV11-3
d_gene: -
abundance: -
j_gene: TRBJ2-7
CDR3nt: TGTGCCAGCAGCTTAGATGCGGGACGGGACGAGCAGTACTTC
CDR3aa: CASSLDAGRDEQYF

v_gene: TRBV29-1
d_gene: -
abundance: -
j_gene: TRBJ2-2
CDR3nt: TGCAGCGGGAGGGTCACCGGGGAGCTGTTTTTT
CDR3aa: CSGRVTGELFF

v_gene: TRBV18
d_gene: -
abundance: -
j_gene: TRBJ2-2
CDR3nt: TGTGCCAGCTCACCGGCGGGGCCCATGAACACCGGGGAGCTGTTTTTT
CDR3aa: CASSPAGPMNTGELFF

v_gene: TRBV10-1
d_gene: TRBD1
abundance: -
j_gene: TRBJ2-7
CDR3nt: TGCGCCAGCAGTGAGTGGACAGGGGGCGCTCAGTACTTC
CDR3aa: CASSEWTGGAQYF

v_gene: TRBV6-2/TRBV6-3
d_gene: -
abundance: -
j_gene: TRBJ2-7
CDR3nt: TGTGCCAGCAGTTACATTGGGCGTGAGCAGTACTTC
CDR3aa: CASSYIGREQYF

v_gene: TRBV19
d_gene: -
abundance: -
j_gene: TRBJ2-1
CDR3nt: TGTGCCAGTAGTATCCCCAAAGGGGGGACAGATAACAATGAGCAGTTCTTC
CDR3aa: CASSIPKGGTDNNEQFF

v_gene: TRBV9
d_gene: TRBD1
abundance: -
j_gene: TRBJ2-7
CDR3nt: TGTGCCAGCAGCGAACAGGGGAACGAGCAGTACTTC
CDR3aa: CASSEQGNEQYF

v_gene: TRBV5-4
d_gene: -
abundance: -
j_gene: TRBJ1-6
CDR3nt: TGTGCCAGCAGCCAGCGGACAGCGTACAATTCACCCCTCCACTTT
CDR3aa: CASSQRTAYNSPLHF

v_gene: TRBV4-3
d_gene: TRBD2
abundance: -
j_gene: TRBJ2-3
CDR3nt: TGCGCCAGCAGCGAAGGGGCTAGCGGAGCTAGCACAGATACGCAGTATTTT
CDR3aa: CASSEGASGASTDTQYF

v_gene: TRBV18
d_gene: TRBD1
abundance: -
j_gene: TRBJ1-1
CDR3nt: TGTGCCAGCTCACCGCGACAGGGAGGTGTTGACACTGAAGCTTTCTTT
CDR3aa: CASSPRQGGVDTEAFF

v_gene: TRBV4-2
d_gene: TRBD1
abundance: -
j_gene: TRBJ1-3
CDR3nt: TGTGCCAGCAGCCCGCAGACAGGGGAGGACACCATATATTTT
CDR3aa: CASSPQTGEDTIYF

v_gene: TRBV20-1
d_gene: -
abundance: -
j_gene: TRBJ1-2
CDR3nt: TGCAGCCCGAAGGCGGCTGGGGGCTACACCTTC
CDR3aa: CSPKAAGGYTF

v_gene: TRBV27
d_gene: TRBD1
abundance: -
j_gene: TRBJ1-2
CDR3nt: TGTGCCAGCAAGTCAGGGGACAGGGTTATTGATGGCTACACCTTC
CDR3aa: CASKSGDRVIDGYTF